The 9 T cell receptor beta chains given below trace back to one sample, sequenced in a study of blood T cells in healthy people across ages. Through a sample-barcoded 5' primer and a J-beta primer mix, a second PCR was run for about 6 to 12 cycles. Using its own MiXCR run on the 5' RACE reads, TCRdb lists one record per CDR3 protein. The table has under 850,000 distinct CDR3 sequences, under 40% seen once. Material for sequencing was blood. The receptors shown here come from a man between 18 and 29 years old in good health.

This clonotype was counted many times. V is TRBV13 and J is TRBJ2-7; perhaps TRBD2 as D (6 bases). V lost 1 base to trimming and J lost 0 bases, with 10 bases between them. Germline lookup yields CDR1 PRHDT and CDR2 FYEKMQ (reference sequence). This CDR3 has 15 residues. The CDR3 is CASSLAASASYEQYF. The CDR3, as DNA: TGTGCCAGCAGCTTAGCGGCTAGCGCCTCCTACGAGCAGTACTTC.

V and J are TRBV12-3 or TRBV12-4 and TRBJ2-7; 9 bases align to TRBD2. Trimming removed 6 bases from V and 0 bases from J; junction bases left unmatched: 9. The CDR3 has 16 residues. The CDR3 DNA reads as TGTGCCAGCAGCCCTTTTAGCGGGGGACACTCCTACGAGCAGTACTTC. It is translated as CASSPFSGGHSYEQYF.

Ten or more counts support this clonotype. The gene calls are TRBV7-2 and TRBJ1-1; weak D call: TRBD1 (6 bases). From germline, CDR1 is SGHTA and CDR2 FQGNSA. The CDR3 sequence is 12 residues long. With 3 bases removed from V and 11 bases from J, the gap between germline ends came to 13 bases. The CDR3 DNA follows: TGTGCCAGCAGCTTTCAGACAGGCAAGGCTTTCTTT. It translates to CASSFQTGKAFF.

The V call is TRBV7-2, the J call TRBJ2-3; D uncertain. V lost 5 bases and J lost 0, with 12 bases in between. CDR1 SGHTA and CDR2 FQGNSA come from the germline V gene. CDR3 size: 15 residues. CDR3 sequence: CASSTMVVSTDTQYF. Here the CDR3 DNA reads TGTGCCAGCAGCACCATGGTCGTAAGCACAGATACGCAGTATTTT. Drawing the rest from reference TRBV7-2 and TRBJ2-3, the complete variable domain is GAGVSQSPSNKVTEKGKDVELRCDPISGHTALYWYRQSLGQGLEFLIYFQGNSAPDKSGLPSDRFSAERTGGSVSTLTIQRTQQEDSAVYLCASSTMVVSTDTQYFGPGTRLTVL.

This clonotype was recorded a few times. The chain couples TRBV12-3 or TRBV12-4 to TRBJ2-7; D may be TRBD1 (5 bases). The DNA matches TRBJ2-5 better at its end, which makes the J call doubtful. There are 12 residues in the CDR3. For the CDR3, the DNA is TGTGCCAGCAGTCGCAGGGTTGAGACCCAGTACTTC. It codes for CASSRRVETQYF.

This clonotype was observed a handful of times. The chain couples TRBV20-1 to TRBJ1-4; D not resolved. This CDR3 is built from 14 residues. Per germline, CDR1 DFQATT and CDR2 SNEGSKA (reference sequence). Trimming cost V 0 bases and J 3 bases, with 8 bases left between them. As DNA, the CDR3 is TGCAGTGCTAGAGACCTCGAGTCTAATGAAAAACTGTTTTTT. Translated: CSARDLESNEKLFF.

This clonotype has ten or more counts. The chain carries TRBV29-1 and TRBJ1-1, with 7 bases fitting TRBD1. CDR1 and CDR2 from the germline V gene are SQVTM and ANQGSEA. The CDR3 runs 13 residues. With 5 bases clipped from V and 1 base from J, the junction kept 4 bases outside the gene matches. The CDR3 sequence: CSVRTGRNTEAFF. For the CDR3, the DNA is TGCAGCGTTCGGACAGGACGGAACACTGAAGCTTTCTTT.

This clonotype was recorded only once. A read error may explain this, as a much larger clone is one base away. This CDR3 is CASSQVRNEQFF. In DNA, the CDR3 is TGTGCCAGCAGCCAAGTTAGGAATGAGCAGTTCTTC. This chain joins TRBV3-1 and TRBJ2-1; D is unclear. Trimming pared 1 base from V and 7 bases from J, leaving 5 bases between. Germline assignment: CDR1 LGHDT and CDR2 YNNKEL (reference sequence). The CDR3 loop spans 12 amino acids.

At least ten counts were recorded for this clonotype. The rearrangement joins TRBV20-1 to TRBJ2-1; the D is unclear. Germline values: CDR1 DFQATT, CDR2 SNEGSKA (reference sequence). The CDR3 length is 13 residues. V lost 1 base and J 6 bases, leaving 10 bases between the germline ends. The CDR3 region has the DNA TGCAGTGCTAGAGTGGAAGCTAGCAATGAGCAGTTCTTC. It specifies CSARVEASNEQFF.